This T cell receptor (beta chain) was observed in a study of T cell repertoires in cytomegalovirus infection. Background on the study: Public TCR beta signature analysis indicated the presence of both CMV infection and matching HLA type.

Trimming shortened V by 3 bases and J by 7 bases, and 16 bases separated the two germline ends. The CDR3 has 14 residues. CDR1 is DFQATT and CDR2 is SNEGSKA in the germline V gene (reference sequence). General study results and limits: In two of eight donors, the top clonotype was HLA-C-restricted CMV-specific.

TCRdb processed the reads anew with MiXCR; each CDR3 protein has one entry. The sample lists 150,000 to 190,000 distinct CDR3 sequences; around 24% were seen once. To note about this clonotype: The antigen is unknown.

The clonotype was recovered from a human donor in good health (CMV status not recorded). Some clones in this sample may be carry-over from other donors' samples. The chain recombines TRBV20-1 with TRBJ2-1, with D perhaps matching TRBD1 (6 bases). Sample: PBMCs. CDR3 residues: CSASPPGRGNEQFF. The CDR3, as DNA: TGCAGTGCTAGCCCCCCCGGCAGGGGAAATGAGCAGTTCTTC.